What follows describes a single T cell receptor beta chain. The data were taken from a study of T cell repertoires and Cas9 in healthy adults. Measured with immunoSEQ multiplex PCR; TCRdb has only the in-frame clones, and not every one. This table has some 20,000 clones, about 89% appearing once. This clonotype originated in a human donor in good health. Sequencing input: CD4+ effector T cells (CD127+, CD25-, CD137-, CD154-) from PBMCs; culture status not recorded.

The CDR3 spells CASSHASSRGGATKEQFF. CDR3 DNA sequence: TGCGCCAGCAGCCATGCCTCTTCTCGCGGGGGGGCTACGAAGGAGCAGTTCTTC. J is TRBJ2-1 and V is TRBV4-1; 9 nucleotides agree with TRBD2. J lost 10 bases, V lost 3 bases, and 19 bases had no gene match. Germline V CDR1 and CDR2: MGHRA, YSYEKL. CDR3 length equals 18 residues.